These 21 T cell receptor beta chains were sequenced from one sample in a study of a mutant IDH1 vaccine in newly diagnosed glioma. The method was immunoSEQ multiplex PCR; TCRdb's version includes in-frame clones alone and lacks a portion of them. The sample lists tens of thousands of clones, roughly 85% seen once, with approximately 7.4% in the top ten. Sample time point: baseline, week 1 (first vaccination visit). The treatment here: pre-vaccination baseline after standard-of-care therapy. Sequencing was performed on PBMCs, taken from a glioma patient treated with radiotherapy, temozolomide or both. These receptors all stem from a woman in her forties or fifties with glioma.

This sequence joins TRBV7-9 and TRBJ2-7; TRBD1 might be the D (5 bases). The CDR3 length is 15 residues. From germline, CDR1 is SEHNR and CDR2 FQNEAQ (reference sequence). V was clipped by 3 bases and J by 5 bases, with 17 bases between them. CDR3 sequence: CASSFGGALDDEQYF. CDR3 bases: TGTGCCAGCAGCTTCGGTGGGGCTTTGGACGACGAGCAGTACTTC.

The chain uses TRBV5-4 and TRBJ2-1, with TRBD1 as a possible D gene (6 bases). CDR1 SGHNT and CDR2 YYREEE come from the germline V gene (reference sequence). The CDR3 consists of 14 residues. With 0 bases removed from V and 4 bases from J, the gap between germline ends came to 8 bases. The CDR3 region has the DNA TGTGCCAGCAGCTTGGGGGGGCCGTACAATGAGCAGTTCTTC. This codes for CASSLGGPYNEQFF.

Only one count was recorded for this clone. The chain combines TRBV2 with TRBJ2-7, with D unresolved. The CDR3 runs to 12 residues. Germline values: CDR1 SNHLY, CDR2 FYNNEI. V lost 5 bases and J 2 bases, leaving 7 bases between the germline ends. For the CDR3, the DNA is TGTGCCAGCAGTAAACAGACCTACGAGCAGTACTTC. Amino acid sequence: CASSKQTYEQYF.

This rearrangement joins TRBV27 to TRBJ1-6; D is unclear. This CDR3 has 14 residues. V was trimmed by 3 bases and J by 10 bases, leaving 13 bases between them. Germline values: CDR1 MNHEY, CDR2 SMNVEV (reference sequence). The CDR3 protein is CASSLGLDTSPLHF. CDR3 DNA: TGTGCCAGCAGTTTGGGTCTCGACACCTCACCCCTCCACTTT.

The genes are TRBV5-4 and TRBJ1-2, with TRBD1 matching 10 bases. V lost 3 bases to trimming and J lost 6 bases; unmatched junction nucleotides: 8. CDR1 and CDR2 from the germline V gene are SGHNT and YYREEE (reference sequence). This CDR3 comprises 15 residues. In nucleotides, the CDR3 is TGTGCCAGCAGCTCTTCGGCGGACAGGGGGGATGGCTACACCTTC. Translation: CASSSSADRGDGYTF. The entire variable domain, with the rest obtained from reference TRBV5-4 and TRBJ1-2, is as follows: ETGVTQSPTHLIKTRGQQVTLRCSSQSGHNTVSWYQQALGQGPQFIFQYYREEENGRGNFPPRFSGLQFPNYSSELNVNALELDDSALYLCASSSSADRGDGYTFGSGTRLTVV.

This sequence joins TRBV5-6 and TRBJ2-7; D unresolved. Trimming took off 2 bases at V and 2 bases at J, with 14 bases between the two ends. Germline loops: CDR1 SGHDT, CDR2 YYEEEE. This CDR3 spans 15 amino acids. Here the CDR3 DNA reads TGTGCCAGCAGCTTCGGTGGGTTACGAACCTACGAGCAGTACTTC. Residues: CASSFGGLRTYEQYF.

This clone was counted a few times. V is TRBV27 and J is TRBJ2-2; D might be TRBD2 (5 bases). The CDR3 is 15 residues long. Trimming stripped 4 bases from V and 8 bases from J, with 17 bases between. The V gene's germline CDR1 is MNHEY and CDR2 SMNVEV (reference sequence). The DNA for the CDR3 is TGTGCCAGCAGTTCCCCCACAGAGGGTAAGGGGGAGCTGTTTTTT. It specifies CASSSPTEGKGELFF.

The chain has TRBV11-1 and TRBJ1-1; a weak D match, TRBD1 (6 bases). Germline CDR1 reads SGHAT; CDR2 reads FQDESV (reference sequence). The length of the CDR3 is 14 residues. The ends were cut back, 2 bases at V and 1 base at J, with 8 bases in the middle. The CDR3 region is CASSLRGTNTEAFF. As DNA, the CDR3 is TGTGCCAGCAGCTTAAGGGGGACGAACACTGAAGCTTTCTTT.

This chain joins TRBV14 and TRBJ2-7; 7 positions agree with TRBD1. CDR1 is SGHDN and CDR2 is FVKESK in the germline V gene. V dropped 4 bases and J dropped 4; count of bases not matched to a gene: 7. CDR3 length equals 14 residues. The CDR3 DNA reads as TGTGCCAGCAGCCCATACAGGGGCGGGTACGAGCAGTACTTC. Residues: CASSPYRGGYEQYF. The variable domain in full, completed from reference TRBV14 and TRBJ2-7, reads EAGVTQFPSHSVIEKGQTVTLRCDPISGHDNLYWYRRVMGKEIKFLLHFVKESKQDESGMPNNRFLAERTGGTYSTLKVQPAELEDSGVYFCASSPYRGGYEQYFGPGTRLTVT.

This clone was detected only a few times. The V gene is TRBV7-9, the J gene TRBJ2-5, with 9 bases identical to TRBD1. Germline loops: CDR1 SEHNR, CDR2 FQNEAQ (reference sequence). The ends lost 5 bases at V and 5 bases at J; junction bases unmatched: 12. The CDR3 spans 16 residues. The CDR3 loop reads CASSTNRDRAGETQYF. The CDR3 DNA reads as TGTGCCAGCAGCACGAACCGGGACAGGGCGGGGGAGACCCAGTACTTC.

The chain couples TRBV10-3 to TRBJ1-4; D may be TRBD1 (6 bases). Germline values: CDR1 ENHRY, CDR2 SYGVKD. The CDR3 runs 14 residues. V lost 3 bases, J lost 3 bases, and 8 bases lay in between. CDR3 nucleotides: TGTGCCATCAGTGATCAGGGGTCTAATGAAAAACTGTTTTTT. Protein: CAISDQGSNEKLFF.

This clone was counted only a few times. This chain links TRBV30 with TRBJ2-2; D uncertain. Germline V CDR1 and CDR2: GTSNPN, SVGIG (reference sequence). V was cut by 4 bases and J by 0 bases, with 6 bases left in between. The CDR3 has 13 amino acids. DNA of the CDR3: TGTGCCTGGACGCTCTCGAACACCGGGGAGCTGTTTTTT. It codes for CAWTLSNTGELFF.

To note about this clone: One end of the junction fails to match germline, which may point to a read error. The chain is built from TRBV2 and TRBJ2-3, with 14 bases lining up with TRBD2. The CDR3 sequence is 14 residues long. Germline CDR1 and CDR2: SNHLY and FYNNEI. CDR3 DNA: TGTGCCGGCAGTTTGACTAGCGGGGGGGCGGCGCAGTATTTT. This sequence encodes CAGSLTSGGAAQYF.

The CDR3 loop reads CATSVAGPITDTQYF. As DNA, the CDR3 is TGTGCCACCAGCGTAGCGGGTCCCATCACAGATACGCAGTATTTT. The chain has TRBV15 and TRBJ2-3; 7 bases fit TRBD2. Germline V CDR1 and CDR2: LNHNV, YYDKDF (reference sequence). V was clipped by 5 bases and J by 2 bases; unmatched bases: 7. This CDR3 is built from 15 residues.

The chain employs TRBV7-2 and TRBJ1-5; 7 nucleotides match TRBD1. With 1 base clipped from V and 0 bases from J, the junction kept 6 bases outside the gene matches. The CDR3 spans 17 residues. Germline V gives CDR1 SGHTA, CDR2 FQGNSA. CDR3 coding DNA: TGTGCCAGCAGCTTAGAAGGGACAGTTTATAGCAATCAGCCCCAGCATTTT. Its translation is CASSLEGTVYSNQPQHF.

The chain combines TRBV5-4 with TRBJ2-3; 7 nucleotides line up with TRBD1. The trim removed 3 bases at V and 2 bases at J, leaving 3 bases unmatched. Germline V gene lookup returns CDR1 SGHNT and CDR2 YYREEE (reference sequence). CDR3 length: 14 amino acids. CDR3 nucleotide sequence: TGTGCCAGCAGCTCGGGACAGCTCACAGATACGCAGTATTTT. It specifies CASSSGQLTDTQYF.

The chain is built from TRBV4-1 and TRBJ2-7, with TRBD1 matching 10 bases. V shed 2 bases and J 2 bases; nucleotides not matched to a gene: 6. The CDR3 extends over 16 amino acids. The germline gives CDR1 MGHRA, CDR2 YSYEKL. The CDR3 region is CASSQKSGTGAYEQYF. As DNA, the CDR3 is TGCGCCAGCAGCCAAAAGTCCGGGACAGGGGCCTACGAGCAGTACTTC.

V gene TRBV15 combines with J gene TRBJ2-4, with D possibly being TRBD1 (7 bases). CDR3 size: 13 residues. Germline CDR1 and CDR2: LNHNV and YYDKDF (reference sequence). Trimming removed 8 bases at V and 8 bases at J, with 16 bases between. As DNA, the CDR3 is TGTGCCACCGCAGGGGGGCCGCAGGACATTCAGTACTTC. As protein: CATAGGPQDIQYF.

This chain connects TRBV18 to TRBJ2-2; D is unresolved. Germline lookup yields CDR1 KGHSH and CDR2 LQKENI. Trimming took off 3 bases at V and 6 bases at J, with 8 bases between the two ends. This CDR3 is 13 amino acids long. The chain's CDR3 is CASSPQASGELFF. As DNA, the CDR3 is TGTGCCAGCTCACCCCAGGCCTCCGGGGAGCTGTTTTTT.

J is TRBJ2-7 and V is TRBV4-1, with 7 bases lining up with TRBD1. The CDR3 spans 17 residues. V shed 0 bases, J shed 0 bases, and the junction held 8 bases outside the gene matches. Germline V lookup: CDR1 MGHRA, CDR2 YSYEKL. CDR3 sequence reads: CASSQDQTGVSSYEQYF. The CDR3 bases are TGCGCCAGCAGCCAAGATCAAACAGGGGTAAGCTCCTACGAGCAGTACTTC.

The genes are TRBV30 and TRBJ1-1, with D perhaps matching TRBD1 (5 bases). CDR3 length: 11 amino acids. Trimming pared 5 bases from V and 7 bases from J, leaving 11 bases between. Germline CDR1 is GTSNPN and CDR2 is SVGIG (reference sequence). The CDR3 is CAWSGPGEAFF. The DNA for the CDR3 is TGTGCCTGGTCGGGACCAGGTGAAGCTTTCTTT.